What follows is one TCR beta chain and its context. This entry is derived from a study of blood T cell repertoires in COVID-19. Study summary: In each case, the material was cDNA or gDNA derived from T cells, B-cell-depleted T cells, or PBMCs.

Germline CDR1 is LGHDT and CDR2 is YNNKEL (reference sequence). The CDR3 runs to 15 residues. Trimming removed 0 bases at V and 0 bases at J, with 8 bases between. Assay: immunoSEQ multiplex PCR; the TCRdb copy retains only in-frame clones and omits some. The sample shows about 80,000 clones, approximately 82% of them seen only once. The sample consisted of peripheral blood. This clonotype originated in a human donor in a cohort sampled during active COVID-19. The gene calls are TRBV3-1 (or the pseudogene TRBV3-2) and TRBJ1-2, with D uncertain. The CDR3 coding sequence is TGTGCCAGCAGCCAAGACAAACAGCCTAACTATGGCTACACCTTC. It is translated as CASSQDKQPNYGYTF.